This TCR beta chain was retrieved from a study of tissue T cells after allogeneic stem cell transplantation. Trimming pared 2 bases from V and 2 bases from J, leaving 3 bases between. CDR3 length: 12 residues. Germline values: CDR1 NSHNY, CDR2 SYGAGN. Findings and caveats of the study: Tissue-detected TCR repertoire was only partly captured by blood and spleen T cells.

As to this clone: As yet, its antigen is unknown. The germline and genes are mouse ones. The read halts 1 residue ahead of the CDR3 end, with the missing end drawn from the germline J gene.

Libraries were prepared by immunoSEQ multiplex PCR; TCRdb keeps only in-frame clonotypes and omits some of them. The top ten clones hold approximately 0.59% of a sample with some 47,000 clones, around 66% of them seen once. What was sequenced was sorted cells pooled from one or two spleens. The TCR originated in a pool of C57BL/6 mice in good health. J is TRBJ2-5 and V is TRBV13-1; no clear D. The CDR3 DNA, read in part, is TGTGCCAGCAGTGAGAGCCAAGACACCCAGTAC. It specifies CASSESQDTQY. The entire CDR3 protein is CASSESQDTQYF.